These T cell receptor beta chains were read from a single sample in a study of CD8 T cells in Susac syndrome. Each CDR3 protein gets one entry after TCRdb re-called the immunoSEQ multiplex PCR reads with MiXCR. The table includes 150,000 to 200,000 distinct CDR3 sequences, roughly 91% detected once. The sequenced sample was CD4+ T cells from PBMCs. The receptor set was obtained from a human donor with Susac syndrome. CDR3s include the opening cysteine and the closing phenylalanine or tryptophan. The D gene is left open where the match is weak. Size is stated for part of the rows, as once, few or many counts, or as a class when the clone is expanded.

v_gene: TRBV10-3; d_gene: NA; abundance: once; j_gene: TRBJ1-2; CDR3nt: TGTGCCATCAGTGGGCAGGACAGAGTCTATGGCTACACCTTC; CDR3aa: CAISGQDRVYGYTF
v_gene: TRBV7-9; d_gene: TRBD1; abundance: NA; j_gene: TRBJ1-6; CDR3nt: TGTGCCAGCAGCCAACGTGGAGGACAGGGGGCAGGGTCACCCCTCCACTTT; CDR3aa: CASSQRGGQGAGSPLHF
v_gene: TRBV6-5; d_gene: NA; abundance: NA; j_gene: TRBJ1-5; CDR3nt: TGTGCCAGCAGTTATAGCGGGGGTCATCAGCCCCAGCATTTT; CDR3aa: CASSYSGGHQPQHF
v_gene: TRBV28; d_gene: NA; abundance: NA; j_gene: TRBJ2-3; CDR3nt: TGTGCCAGCAGTTTGACTAGTGGGGGGTACGATACGCAGTATTTT; CDR3aa: CASSLTSGGYDTQYF
v_gene: TRBV15; d_gene: TRBD2; abundance: NA; j_gene: TRBJ2-1; CDR3nt: TGTGCCACCAGCAGAGATCCTAGGACTAGCGGTTTTCATTCCTACAATGAGCAGTTCTTC; CDR3aa: CATSRDPRTSGFHSYNEQFF
v_gene: TRBV19; d_gene: NA; abundance: once; j_gene: TRBJ2-5; CDR3nt: TGTGCCAGTAGTTCCCCAGCGAGTAGGGAGACCCAGTACTTC; CDR3aa: CASSSPASRETQYF
v_gene: TRBV12-3/TRBV12-4; d_gene: TRBD2; abundance: NA; j_gene: TRBJ2-7; CDR3nt: TGTGCCAGCGGGGTAGCGGGGGCAACCTACGAGCAGTACTTC; CDR3aa: CASGVAGATYEQYF
v_gene: TRBV5-1; d_gene: TRBD1; abundance: NA; j_gene: TRBJ1-1; CDR3nt: TGCGCCAGCAGCTTCCGGACAGGGGTGAACACTGAAGCTTTCTTT; CDR3aa: CASSFRTGVNTEAFF
v_gene: TRBV6-2/TRBV6-3; d_gene: NA; abundance: NA; j_gene: TRBJ1-1; CDR3nt: TGTGCCAGCAGTTACCTTTCGAACACTGAAGCTTTCTTT; CDR3aa: CASSYLSNTEAFF
v_gene: TRBV21-1; d_gene: NA; abundance: NA; j_gene: TRBJ1-2; CDR3nt: TGTGCCAGCAGCAAAGCCCAGGGAGCTAACTATGGCTACACCTTC; CDR3aa: CASSKAQGANYGYTF
v_gene: TRBV7-3; d_gene: NA; abundance: once; j_gene: TRBJ2-3; CDR3nt: TGTGCCAGCAGCTTAACGGGGGGCCTGTTGACAGATACGCAGTATTTT; CDR3aa: CASSLTGGLLTDTQYF
v_gene: TRBV12-3/TRBV12-4; d_gene: NA; abundance: NA; j_gene: TRBJ1-1; CDR3nt: TGTGCCAGCATTCTTACCGGGAGTGAAGCTTTCTTT; CDR3aa: CASILTGSEAFF
v_gene: TRBV4-2; d_gene: NA; abundance: NA; j_gene: TRBJ2-1; CDR3nt: TGTGCCAGCAGCCAAGCCACAGGGTACAATGAGCAGTTCTTC; CDR3aa: CASSQATGYNEQFF
v_gene: TRBV18; d_gene: NA; abundance: NA; j_gene: TRBJ1-5; CDR3nt: TGTGCCAGCTGGAATGGGGGAGATCAGCCCCAGCATTTT; CDR3aa: CASWNGGDQPQHF
v_gene: TRBV5-6; d_gene: NA; abundance: NA; j_gene: TRBJ1-5; CDR3nt: TGTGCCAGCAGCTTGGACGGAAATGATAAGCCCCAGCATTTT; CDR3aa: CASSLDGNDKPQHF
v_gene: TRBV7-9; d_gene: TRBD1; abundance: NA; j_gene: TRBJ2-4; CDR3nt: TGTGCCAGCAGACAGGGGGCTGGAAACATTCAGTACTTC; CDR3aa: CASRQGAGNIQYF
v_gene: TRBV9; d_gene: NA; abundance: NA; j_gene: TRBJ2-1; CDR3nt: TGTGCCAGCAGCGTAGCTGCGGGGGCCACCTACAATGAGCAGTTCTTC; CDR3aa: CASSVAAGATYNEQFF
v_gene: TRBV29-1; d_gene: NA; abundance: NA; j_gene: TRBJ1-1; CDR3nt: TGCAGCGCCTACAGGGTCGACACTGAAGCTTTCTTT; CDR3aa: CSAYRVDTEAFF
v_gene: TRBV29-1; d_gene: TRBD1; abundance: NA; j_gene: TRBJ1-5; CDR3nt: TGCAGCGCCGGAGGGGGCCTTCCTGGGGATGGGCAGCCCCAGCATTTT; CDR3aa: CSAGGGLPGDGQPQHF
v_gene: TRBV20-1; d_gene: TRBD1; abundance: NA; j_gene: TRBJ2-3; CDR3nt: TGCAGTGCCCTAACTCCACGACAGGGTAGGGATACGCAGTATTTT; CDR3aa: CSALTPRQGRDTQYF
v_gene: TRBV5-1; d_gene: NA; abundance: NA; j_gene: TRBJ1-2; CDR3nt: TGCGCCAGCAGCCGACTGAGTGATGGCTACACCTTC; CDR3aa: CASSRLSDGYTF
v_gene: TRBV5-1; d_gene: NA; abundance: NA; j_gene: TRBJ2-7; CDR3nt: TGCGCCAGCAGGTCCTGGACGGCTTTACGCTACGAGCAGTACTTC; CDR3aa: CASRSWTALRYEQYF
v_gene: TRBV7-2; d_gene: TRBD2; abundance: NA; j_gene: TRBJ2-7; CDR3nt: TGTGCCAGCAGCTTAGCGCAACGAGCGGGAGGGCCCTACGAGCAGTACTTC; CDR3aa: CASSLAQRAGGPYEQYF